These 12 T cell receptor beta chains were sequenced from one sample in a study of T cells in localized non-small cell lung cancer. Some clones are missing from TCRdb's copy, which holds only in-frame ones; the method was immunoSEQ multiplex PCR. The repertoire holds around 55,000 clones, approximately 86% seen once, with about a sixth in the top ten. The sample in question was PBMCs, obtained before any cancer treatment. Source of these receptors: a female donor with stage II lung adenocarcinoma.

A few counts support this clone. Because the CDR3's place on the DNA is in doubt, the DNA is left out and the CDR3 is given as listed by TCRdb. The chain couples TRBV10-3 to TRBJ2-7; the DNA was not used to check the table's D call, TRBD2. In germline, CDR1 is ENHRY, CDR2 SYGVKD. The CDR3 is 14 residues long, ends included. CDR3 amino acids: CAISEVGLGAEEYF.

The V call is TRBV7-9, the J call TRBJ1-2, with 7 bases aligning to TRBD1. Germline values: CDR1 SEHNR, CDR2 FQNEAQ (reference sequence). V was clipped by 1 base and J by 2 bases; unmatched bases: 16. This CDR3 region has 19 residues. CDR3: CASSLGAKGSGTANYGYTF. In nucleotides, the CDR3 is TGTGCCAGCAGCTTAGGGGCCAAGGGGTCAGGGACAGCAAACTATGGCTACACCTTC.

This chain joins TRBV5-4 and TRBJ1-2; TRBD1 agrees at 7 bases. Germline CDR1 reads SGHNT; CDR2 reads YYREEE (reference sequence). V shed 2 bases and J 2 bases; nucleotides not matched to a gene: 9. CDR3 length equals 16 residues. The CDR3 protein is CASSFGGTDLNYGYTF. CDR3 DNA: TGTGCCAGCAGCTTTGGAGGGACAGATCTGAACTATGGCTACACCTTC.

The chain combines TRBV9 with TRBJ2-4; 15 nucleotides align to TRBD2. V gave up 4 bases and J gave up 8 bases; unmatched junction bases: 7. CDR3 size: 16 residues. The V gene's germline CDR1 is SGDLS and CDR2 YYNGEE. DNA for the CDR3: TGTGCCAGCAGCCCCCGGACTAGCGGGGGGGTTGACATTCAGTACTTC. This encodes CASSPRTSGGVDIQYF.

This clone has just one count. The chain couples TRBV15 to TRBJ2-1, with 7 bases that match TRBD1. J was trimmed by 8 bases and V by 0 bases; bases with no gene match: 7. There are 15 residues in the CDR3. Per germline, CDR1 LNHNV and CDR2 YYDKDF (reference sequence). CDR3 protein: CATSRDLTGVYEQFF. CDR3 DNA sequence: TGTGCCACCAGCAGAGATTTAACAGGGGTATATGAGCAGTTCTTC.

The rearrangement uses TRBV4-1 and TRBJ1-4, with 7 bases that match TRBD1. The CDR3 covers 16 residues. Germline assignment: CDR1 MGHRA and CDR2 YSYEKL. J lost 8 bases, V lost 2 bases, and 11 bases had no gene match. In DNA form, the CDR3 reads TGCGCCAGCAGCCAAATGGTGGGACAGCCGGGCGAAAAACTGTTTTTT. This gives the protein CASSQMVGQPGEKLFF.

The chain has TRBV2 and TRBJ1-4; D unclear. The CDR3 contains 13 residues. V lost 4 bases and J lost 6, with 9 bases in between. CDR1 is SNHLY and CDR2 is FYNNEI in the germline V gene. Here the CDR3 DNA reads TGTGCCAGCAGTGCTGGGCTGGATGAAAAACTGTTTTTT. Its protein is CASSAGLDEKLFF.

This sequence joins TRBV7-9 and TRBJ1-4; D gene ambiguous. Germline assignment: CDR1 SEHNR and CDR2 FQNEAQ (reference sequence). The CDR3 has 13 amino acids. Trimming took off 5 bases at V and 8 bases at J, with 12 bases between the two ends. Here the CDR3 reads CASSHCEQEKLFF. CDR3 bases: TGTGCCAGCAGCCACTGCGAACAGGAAAAACTGTTTTTT.

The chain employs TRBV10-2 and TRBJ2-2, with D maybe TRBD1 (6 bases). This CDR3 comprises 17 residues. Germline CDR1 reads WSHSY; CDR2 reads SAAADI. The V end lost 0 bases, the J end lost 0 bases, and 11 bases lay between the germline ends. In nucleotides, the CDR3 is TGCGCCAGCAGTGAGTCCCAAGGGACATCGAACACCGGGGAGCTGTTTTTT. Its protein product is CASSESQGTSNTGELFF.

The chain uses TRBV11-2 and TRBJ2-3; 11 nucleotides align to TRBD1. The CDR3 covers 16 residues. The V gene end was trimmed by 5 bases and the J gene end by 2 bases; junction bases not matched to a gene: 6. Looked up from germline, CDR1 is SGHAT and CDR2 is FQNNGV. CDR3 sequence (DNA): TGTGCCAGCAGCCCGGGGACAGGGGGTTACACAGATACGCAGTATTTT. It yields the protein CASSPGTGGYTDTQYF.

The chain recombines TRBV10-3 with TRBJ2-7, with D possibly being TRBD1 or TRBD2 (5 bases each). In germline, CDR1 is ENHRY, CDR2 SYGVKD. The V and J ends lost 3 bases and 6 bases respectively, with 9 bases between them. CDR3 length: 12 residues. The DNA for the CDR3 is TGTGCCATCAGTGACAATGGGGGCGAGCAGTACTTC. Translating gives CAISDNGGEQYF.

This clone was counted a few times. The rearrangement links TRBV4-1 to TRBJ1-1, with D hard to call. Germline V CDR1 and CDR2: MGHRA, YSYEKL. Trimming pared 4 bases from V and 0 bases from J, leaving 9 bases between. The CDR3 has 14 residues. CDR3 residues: CASSLWALNTEAFF. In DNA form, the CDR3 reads TGCGCCAGCAGCCTTTGGGCGCTGAACACTGAAGCTTTCTTT.